This entry features one T cell receptor beta chain sequence. Regarding time point: newly diagnosed GD, antithyroid drugs for less than 3 months. Extracted PBMC RNA gave rise to the TCR library. Arm-PCR of CDR3 regions and iRepertoire HTBI primers were used to build TCR beta libraries. MiXCR was run by TCRdb on the multiplex PCR reads, yielding one entry per CDR3 protein. The sample lists more than 400,000 distinct CDR3 sequences, around 17% occurring once. The sample comes from a study of regulatory T cells in long-lasting Graves disease. Study details: Graves' patients (newly diagnosed) had been on antithyroid drugs under 3 months.

Looked up from germline, CDR1 is MNHEY and CDR2 is SVGEGT. This CDR3 spans 16 amino acids. The V gene end was trimmed by 1 base and the J gene end by 1 base; junction bases not matched to a gene: 3. These data were likewise used in another study, on T cells in Graves' hyperthyroidism and ophthalmopathy. That paper states: During a first-round RT-PCR of the TCR CDR3, the HTBI primer set was used. The majority of expanded thyroid clonotypes above 0.001 also appeared in blood. A model built on 13 V-J features separated ophthalmopathy from stable hyperthyroidism.

The sample consisted of peripheral blood mononuclear cells (PBMCs), taken at new diagnosis, from a patient treated with antithyroid drugs. The receptor comes from a woman aged 25 to 45 with Graves disease. V and J are TRBV6-2 or TRBV6-3 and TRBJ2-2; 7 nucleotides align to TRBD2. CDR3 DNA sequence: TGTGCCAGCAGTTACTTCGCGGGAGTGAACACCGGGGAGCTGTTTTTT. The encoded protein is CASSYFAGVNTGELFF.